This T cell receptor (beta chain) was observed in a study of memory CD8 T cells in hepatitis C reinfection. Profiling relied on immunoSEQ multiplex PCR, and the TCRdb table lists in-frame clones only, not all of them. The data show 46,000 or so clones, roughly 87% seen once. Time point meaning: late/post reinfection, 12 to 24 weeks after detection. The sorted cells went straight to TCR sequencing with no prior in vitro expansion. The V end was cut by 4 bases, the J end by 2 bases, with 8 bases between. The CDR3 extends over 13 amino acids. Germline V gene sequence: CDR1 SEHNR, CDR2 FQNEAQ (reference sequence).

The rearrangement links TRBV7-9 to TRBJ2-5, with D possibly TRBD1 on 5 matching bases. Sequencing was carried out using naive CD8+ T cells sorted from blood. The origin of this receptor is a man between 18 and 29 years old with hepatitis C virus infection. The CDR3 is CASSSGAQETQYF. The CDR3 DNA reads TGTGCCAGCAGCTCTGGGGCACAAGAGACCCAGTACTTC.